The T cell receptor (beta chain) under discussion was sequenced for a study of preoperative IRX-2 immunotherapy in early breast cancer. The ends were cut back, 7 bases at V and 2 bases at J, with 18 bases in the middle. Germline V gene sequence: CDR1 LNHDA, CDR2 SQIVND (reference sequence). There are 17 residues in the CDR3. Data came from immunoSEQ multiplex PCR; TCRdb stores just in-frame clones and leaves some out. The table has thousands of clones, around 74% seen once. This clone has just one count. Treatment noted: preoperative locoregional IRX-2 cytokine immunotherapy. Preoperative locoregional IRX-2 cytokine immunotherapy was tested in the phase Ib source study.

The material sequenced was tumor tissue, taken before IRX-2 immunotherapy. V usage is TRBV19 and J usage is TRBJ2-6; the D gene could be TRBD1 or TRBD2 (5 bases each). This receptor was taken from a human donor with breast cancer. The DNA for the CDR3 is TGTGCCAGTACCCAGCCGTGGGGGTCGGCTGGGGCCAACGTCCTGACTTTC. It codes for CASTQPWGSAGANVLTF.